Listed below are T cell receptor beta chains from one sample, sequenced in a study of blood T cell repertoires in COVID-19. Sequenced by immunoSEQ multiplex PCR; TCRdb stores in-frame clones only, minus some. The sample has some 340,000 clones, around 80% seen once; the top ten hold around 3%. The sequencing sample was made of peripheral blood. The receptors derive from a man aged 25-40 years with active or convalescent COVID-19. The CDR3 runs from the conserved cysteine through the conserved F or W. A D gene is named only where the DNA matches it firmly. Rows give clone size only sometimes, using once, few, many, or a class for an expanded clone.

CDR3 length	clone size	V gene	J gene	D gene	CDR3 protein	CDR3 DNA
16	few	TRBV5-5	TRBJ1-2	TRBD1	CASSIGTGGIVYGYTF	TGTGCCAGCAGCATCGGGACAGGGGGGATCGTCTATGGCTACACCTTC
15	NA	TRBV9	TRBJ1-4	NA	CASSVAGMANEKLFF	TGTGCCAGCAGCGTAGCGGGGATGGCTAATGAAAAACTGTTTTTT
13	NA	TRBV11-2	TRBJ2-7	NA	CASSPGSLYEQYF	TGTGCCAGCAGCCCCGGGTCCCTATACGAGCAGTACTTC
15	NA	TRBV28	TRBJ1-4	NA	CASSLTEVANEKLFF	TGTGCCAGCAGTTTAACTGAGGTAGCTAATGAAAAACTGTTTTTT
13	NA	TRBV10-3	TRBJ1-5	NA	CAISGTVNQPQHF	TGTGCCATCAGTGGAACGGTAAATCAGCCCCAGCATTTT
14	NA	TRBV6-5	TRBJ2-7	NA	CASRRGTVASKQYF	TGTGCCAGCAGGCGCGGGACAGTCGCGTCGAAGCAGTACTTC
12	NA	TRBV11-3	TRBJ2-1	NA	CASSLGGGEQFF	TGTGCCAGCAGCTTAGGGGGAGGCGAGCAGTTCTTC
15	once	TRBV6-5	TRBJ2-1	TRBD2	CASSYGAGTSNEQFF	TGTGCCAGCAGTTACGGGGCGGGGACTAGCAATGAGCAGTTCTTC
16	NA	TRBV5-6	TRBJ2-7	TRBD2	CASSPGTSRLSYEQYF	TGTGCCAGCAGCCCCGGGACTAGCCGCCTATCCTACGAGCAGTACTTC
15	NA	TRBV4-3	TRBJ2-7	TRBD1	CASSQDLTGWDEQYF	TGCGCCAGCAGCCAAGATCTGACAGGGTGGGACGAGCAGTACTTC
13	NA	TRBV14	TRBJ2-7	TRBD1	CASSPGQWYEQYF	TGTGCCAGCAGCCCGGGACAGTGGTACGAGCAGTACTTC
14	NA	TRBV9	TRBJ1-1	NA	CASEWTRHTLEAFF	TGTGCCAGCGAATGGACTAGGCATACCCTTGAAGCTTTCTTT
17	NA	TRBV7-2	TRBJ2-2	TRBD2	CASSSPGLGSNTGELFF	TGTGCCAGCAGCTCCCCGGGACTAGGTTCGAACACCGGGGAGCTGTTTTTT
15	NA	TRBV5-1	TRBJ2-3	NA	CASSLEPGLSDTQYF	TGCGCCAGCAGCTTGGAACCGGGGTTGTCGGATACGCAGTATTTT
13	NA	TRBV30	TRBJ2-7	NA	CAWGAVRSGEQYF	TGTGCCTGGGGGGCAGTTCGGAGCGGCGAGCAGTACTTC
13	NA	TRBV5-4	TRBJ1-2	TRBD1	CASSSGTGTGYTF	TGTGCCAGCAGCTCCGGGACAGGGACTGGCTACACCTTC
17	once	TRBV18	TRBJ2-5	TRBD2	CASSPMGGRAGGETQYF	TGTGCCAGCTCACCGATGGGCGGGAGGGCCGGAGGAGAGACCCAGTACTTC
15	NA	TRBV15	TRBJ2-7	NA	CATSRSRGPGYEQYF	TGTGCCACCAGCAGATCCAGGGGTCCCGGTTACGAGCAGTACTTC
14	NA	TRBV7-3	TRBJ1-1	NA	CASSPSPGNTEAFF	TGTGCCAGCAGCCCCTCACCGGGTAACACTGAAGCTTTCTTT
16	NA	TRBV5-1	TRBJ2-7	NA	CASSPRAGGISYEQYF	TGCGCCAGCAGCCCCCGGGCAGGGGGGATCTCCTACGAGCAGTACTTC
18	NA	TRBV19	TRBJ2-3	TRBD2	CASVESGRPPGSTDTQYF	TGTGCCAGTGTCGAGAGCGGGAGACCCCCAGGCAGCACAGATACGCAGTATTTT
15	NA	TRBV28	TRBJ2-7	NA	CASSTRVRGGYEQYF	TGTGCCAGCAGCACCCGGGTGAGAGGGGGATACGAGCAGTACTTC
15	NA	TRBV6-6	TRBJ1-4	NA	CASSYPEGGGEKLFF	TGTGCCAGCAGTTACCCCGAGGGGGGGGGTGAAAAACTGTTTTTT
14	once	TRBV15	TRBJ2-5	NA	CATSRDMGAKTQYF	TGTGCCACCAGCAGAGATATGGGGGCGAAGACCCAGTACTTC
13	NA	TRBV5-1	TRBJ2-7	NA	CASSFTGNYEQYF	TGCGCCAGCAGCTTTACAGGGAACTACGAGCAGTACTTC
15	NA	TRBV6-1	TRBJ1-4	NA	CASSEGGGYNEKLFF	TGTGCCAGCAGTGAAGGCGGGGGGTACAATGAAAAACTGTTTTTT
13	once	TRBV11-3	TRBJ1-4	NA	CATRRQANEKLFF	TGTGCCACCAGACGACAGGCGAATGAAAAACTGTTTTTT
15	NA	TRBV4-2	TRBJ2-7	TRBD2	CASSLISGGTYEQYF	TGTGCCAGCAGCCTCATCTCGGGGGGTACCTACGAGCAGTACTTC
15	NA	TRBV7-2	TRBJ2-3	TRBD2	CASSFSGIGTDTQYF	TGTGCCAGCAGCTTTAGCGGGATCGGCACAGATACGCAGTATTTT
14	NA	TRBV5-4	TRBJ2-2	NA	CASSSIEGTGELFF	TGTGCCAGCAGCTCTATAGAGGGCACCGGGGAGCTGTTTTTT
16	NA	TRBV30	TRBJ1-2	NA	CAWSVFGIDSNYGYTF	TGTGCCTGGAGTGTATTCGGTATCGATTCTAACTATGGCTACACCTTC
14	NA	TRBV4-2	TRBJ1-2	NA	CASSQAGGGYGYTF	TGTGCCAGCAGCCAAGCCGGGGGGGGATATGGCTACACCTTC
14	NA	TRBV5-5	TRBJ1-2	TRBD1	CASSRQGTDYGYTF	TGTGCCAGCAGCAGACAGGGGACTGACTATGGCTACACCTTC
11	NA	TRBV20-1	TRBJ2-7	NA	CSAGRRDEQYF	TGCAGTGCTGGGAGAAGGGACGAGCAGTACTTC
12	NA	TRBV6-6	TRBJ2-7	NA	CASSWTEGEQYF	TGTGCCAGCAGCTGGACAGAGGGGGAGCAGTACTTC
13	once	TRBV7-3	TRBJ1-1	TRBD1	CASSQDRDTEAFF	TGTGCCAGCAGCCAAGACAGGGACACTGAAGCTTTCTTT
13	NA	TRBV19	TRBJ1-4	NA	CASTDILGEKLFF	TGTGCCAGTACTGACATACTAGGTGAAAAACTGTTTTTT
15	NA	TRBV4-1	TRBJ2-3	TRBD2	CASSLGAGGPDTQYF	TGCGCCAGCAGCCTAGGAGCGGGGGGACCAGATACGCAGTATTTT
14	NA	TRBV5-1	TRBJ1-1	NA	CASSLTGMNTEAFF	TGCGCCAGCAGCTTGACAGGTATGAACACTGAAGCTTTCTTT
12	NA	TRBV9	TRBJ2-1	TRBD2	CASSVGEGEQFF	TGTGCCAGCAGCGTAGGGGAGGGCGAGCAGTTCTTC
13	NA	TRBV7-6	TRBJ2-7	NA	CASSLPQGYEQYF	TGTGCCAGCAGCTTACCACAGGGCTACGAGCAGTACTTC
15	NA	TRBV19	TRBJ1-3	NA	CASSITGTSGNTIYF	TGTGCCAGTAGTATTACAGGGACCTCTGGAAACACCATATATTTT
15	NA	TRBV28	TRBJ2-1	NA	CASSPRLITYNEQFF	TGTGCCAGCAGTCCTCGACTAATCACCTACAATGAGCAGTTCTTC
13	NA	TRBV25-1	TRBJ2-7	NA	CASSEFGGYEQYF	TGTGCCAGCAGTGAATTCGGGGGCTACGAGCAGTACTTC
14	NA	TRBV2	TRBJ1-4	NA	CASKSRGGVEKLFF	TGTGCCAGCAAAAGTAGAGGGGGTGTTGAAAAACTGTTTTTT
14	NA	TRBV30	TRBJ2-3	NA	CAWSVGLAADTQYF	TGTGCCTGGAGTGTCGGGCTAGCTGCAGATACGCAGTATTTT
14	NA	TRBV2	TRBJ2-1	TRBD2	CASKRTSGVNEQFF	TGTGCCAGCAAGAGGACTAGCGGAGTCAATGAGCAGTTCTTC
16	NA	TRBV19	TRBJ1-1	NA	CASSLQQGGMNTEAFF	TGTGCCAGTAGTCTGCAACAGGGAGGGATGAACACTGAAGCTTTCTTT
14	NA	TRBV2	TRBJ2-5	NA	CATSTLTGQETQYF	TGTGCCACCTCCACCCTGACAGGCCAAGAGACCCAGTACTTC
14	NA	TRBV7-9	TRBJ2-5	NA	CASQYGQIQETQYF	TGTGCCAGCCAATATGGACAGATACAAGAGACCCAGTACTTC
14	NA	TRBV24-1	TRBJ1-2	TRBD1	CATSDQGQGSGYTF	TGTGCCACCAGTGACCAGGGACAGGGGTCCGGCTACACCTTC
11	NA	TRBV30	TRBJ2-1	NA	CAWSQIVEQFF	TGTGCCTGGAGTCAAATAGTTGAGCAGTTCTTC
16	NA	TRBV7-8	TRBJ1-2	NA	CASSLREGRTNYGYTF	TGTGCCAGCAGCTTACGGGAGGGTCGGACTAACTATGGCTACACCTTC